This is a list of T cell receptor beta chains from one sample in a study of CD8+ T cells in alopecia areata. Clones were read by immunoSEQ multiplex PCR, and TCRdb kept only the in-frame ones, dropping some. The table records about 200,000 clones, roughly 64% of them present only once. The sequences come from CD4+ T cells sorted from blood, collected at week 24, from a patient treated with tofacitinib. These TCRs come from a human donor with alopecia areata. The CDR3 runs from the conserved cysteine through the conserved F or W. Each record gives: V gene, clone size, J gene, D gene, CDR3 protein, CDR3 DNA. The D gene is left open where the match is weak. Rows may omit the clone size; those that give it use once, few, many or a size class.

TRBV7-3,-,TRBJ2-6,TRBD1,CASSQTGGGVDVLTF,TGTGCCAGCAGCCAAACAGGGGGCGGGGTTGACGTCCTGACTTTC
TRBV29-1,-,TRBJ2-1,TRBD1,CSVEVFGTGINEQFF,TGCAGCGTTGAAGTGTTTGGGACAGGGATCAATGAGCAGTTCTTC
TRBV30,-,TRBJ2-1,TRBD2,CACTLGSGILSYNEQFF,TGTGCCTGTACGTTGGGTAGCGGGATTCTCTCCTACAATGAGCAGTTCTTC
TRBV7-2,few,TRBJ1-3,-,CASSLSGNTIYF,TGTGCCAGCAGCCTTAGTGGAAACACCATATATTTT
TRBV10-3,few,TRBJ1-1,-,CAIGLGRENTEAFF,TGTGCCATCGGCTTGGGTAGGGAGAACACTGAAGCTTTCTTT
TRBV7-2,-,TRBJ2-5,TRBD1,CASSSQGQETQYF,TGTGCCAGCAGCTCACAGGGGCAAGAGACCCAGTACTTC
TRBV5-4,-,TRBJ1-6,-,CASSFKLDNSPLHF,TGTGCCAGCAGCTTCAAGCTCGATAATTCACCCCTCCACTTT
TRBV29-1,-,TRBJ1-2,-,CSVVTFGYTF,TGCAGCGTTGTTACATTCGGCTACACCTTC
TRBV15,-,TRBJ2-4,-,CATSRGAANKNIQYF,TGTGCCACCAGCAGAGGAGCGGCTAACAAAAACATTCAGTACTTC
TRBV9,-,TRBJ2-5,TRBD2,CASSERTSGGLGETQYF,TGTGCCAGCAGCGAACGGACTAGCGGGGGGCTAGGGGAGACCCAGTACTTC
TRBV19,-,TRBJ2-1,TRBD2,CASRGLAAYNEQFF,TGTGCCAGCCGCGGTCTAGCGGCGTACAATGAGCAGTTCTTC
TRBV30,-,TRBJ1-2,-,CAWSAWREYGYTF,TGTGCCTGGAGTGCTTGGCGCGAATATGGCTACACCTTC